This TCR beta chain was identified during a study of blood T cell repertoires in COVID-19. On the study more broadly: Sources were T cells, B-cell-depleted T cells, or PBMCs; the material itself was cDNA or gDNA.

Note on this clone: This specimen includes other DNA sequences encoding the same CDR3.

The V and J ends lost 7 bases and 1 base respectively, with 8 bases between them. The CDR3 totals 12 residues. Germline V CDR1 and CDR2: MDHEN, SYDVKM. Per the original methods: From reference gene primer amplification, estimates of nucleated cell counts were derived. The assay was immunoSEQ multiplex PCR, and TCRdb's table has in-frame clones only and misses some. Clone size and the V and J calls come from that table; the DNA yielded D and trimming. The sample holds fewer than 90,000 clones; about nine tenths are singletons and the top ten take roughly 8.8%. The clonotype originates from a man aged 30-40 years with acute or convalescent COVID-19. The gene calls are TRBV28 and TRBJ2-7; no clear D gene. The specimen sequenced was peripheral blood. CDR3 sequence (DNA): TGTGCCAGCAAGCGCGGATCCTACGAGCAGTACTTC. Its protein is CASKRGSYEQYF.